A selection of T cell receptor beta chains follows, all from one sample in a study of cytotoxic CD8 clonotypes in ibrutinib-treated CLL. Clones were sequenced by immunoSEQ multiplex PCR, and TCRdb holds only the in-frame ones, with some missing. The table has tens of thousands of clones, about two thirds seen once. Sequencing used PBMCs, obtained after 12 months of ibrutinib treatment. Receptors originate from a human donor with chronic lymphocytic leukemia. CDR3s include the opening cysteine and the closing phenylalanine or tryptophan. Each record gives: CDR3 DNA, CDR3 protein, V gene, CDR3 length, J gene, D gene, clone size. A D gene is named only where the DNA matches it firmly. Only some rows state a clone size, as once, few, many or a class for expanded clones.

TGTGCCAGCAGCTTTATATCCGGGACAGGGGGCGTGAGCGGCTACACCTTC CASSFISGTGGVSGYTF TRBV11-2 17 TRBJ1-2 TRBD1 -
TGTGCCAGCAGTCCAACTAGCGGGACCTACGAGCAGTACTTC CASSPTSGTYEQYF TRBV7-2 14 TRBJ2-7 TRBD2 -
TGTGCCAGCAGCTTTGGAAGGGGGCGGACTGAAGCTTTCTTT CASSFGRGRTEAFF TRBV5-4 14 TRBJ1-1 TRBD1 few
TGTGCCAGCTCATCCGTGGGGGGGGCGCAGCCCTCTGGCTATGGCTACACCTTC CASSSVGGAQPSGYGYTF TRBV18 18 TRBJ1-2 - few
TGTGCCAGCGCTCCCGGGGGAGGTGGTGAAAAACTGTTTTTT CASAPGGGGEKLFF TRBV7-2 14 TRBJ1-4 - -
TGCGCCAGCAGCCAAGGGGACAGGGGAAACACCGGGGAGCTGTTTTTT CASSQGDRGNTGELFF TRBV4-1 16 TRBJ2-2 TRBD1 -
TGTGCCAGCTCACCACTTGCAGGGGGCACAGATACGCAGTATTTT CASSPLAGGTDTQYF TRBV18 15 TRBJ2-3 - -
TGTGCCAGCAGTACCTGGGACAGGGCTGAGACCCAGTACTTC CASSTWDRAETQYF TRBV27 14 TRBJ2-5 TRBD1 -
TGTGCCAGCAGCGTAGGTGCCTCCGGGGCCAACGTCCTGACTTTC CASSVGASGANVLTF TRBV9 15 TRBJ2-6 - -
TGTGCCAGCAGGGGGACAGGGAAGAGCTCTGGGGCCAACGTCCTGACTTTC CASRGTGKSSGANVLTF TRBV2 17 TRBJ2-6 TRBD1 -
TGTGCCAGCAGACTTGACAGGTATGATCAGCCCCAGCATTTT CASRLDRYDQPQHF TRBV7-2 14 TRBJ1-5 - -